These 13 T cell receptor beta chains originate from one sample sequenced in a study of T-cell reconstitution after alpha-beta-depleted transplantation in children (dated by TCRdb to the mid-2010s). Libraries were built with PCR. Sequencing was carried out with an Illumina HiSeq 2500. TCR library preparation used molecular barcoding, with unique molecular identifiers applied to normalize quantification of the TCRbeta repertoire. TCRdb itself trimmed the public reads at Q25 with fastp, ran MiXCR and retained productive beta chains. Rows matching on CDR3 protein sequence are summarized as one entry with the most common DNA and genes. A total of some 200,000 distinct CDR3 sequences appear in this sample, around 9.6% of them only once. Jointly, the top ten make up over 5.5% of the sample. Specimen: PBMCs from the stem cell graft donor, collected from the stem cell graft. The receptors originated from a human donor who donated a stem cell graft to a child with acute lymphoblastic leukemia.

The chain employs TRBV5-1 and TRBJ1-2; possible D gene TRBD1, 6 bases. This CDR3 spans 13 amino acids. Germline V lookup: CDR1 SGHRS, CDR2 YFSETQ. Trimming shortened V by 3 bases and J by 7 bases, and 13 bases separated the two germline ends. The CDR3 protein is CASSSSDSSGYTF. The CDR3 coding sequence is TGCGCCAGCAGCTCATCGGACAGTAGTGGCTACACCTTC.

In DNA form, the CDR3 reads TGTGCCAGCAGCCAAGGAGCAGGGGCAAACTATGGCTACACCTTC. As protein: CASSQGAGANYGYTF. The chain is built from TRBV3-1 and TRBJ1-2; D perhaps matches TRBD1 (6 bases). The V gene lost 1 base and the J gene lost 2 bases, with 11 bases spanning the gap. CDR1 LGHDT and CDR2 YNNKEL come from the germline V gene (reference sequence). The CDR3 contains 15 residues.

This clonotype came up many times. The chain carries TRBV7-8 and TRBJ1-5; TRBD1 agrees at 7 bases. CDR3 length: 16 amino acids. Trimming cost V 0 bases and J 7 bases; bases outside gene matches: 9. CDR1 and CDR2 from the germline V gene are SGHVS and FQNEAQ. CDR3 nucleotide sequence: TGTGCCAGCAGCTTAGCGCCGGACAGGTTCTCACAGCCCCAGCATTTT. Residues: CASSLAPDRFSQPQHF.

This clonotype was seen more than once but under ten times. The chain joins TRBV12-3 or TRBV12-4 to TRBJ1-1, with TRBD1 identical over 8 bases. V gave up 6 bases and J gave up 3 bases; unmatched junction bases: 9. This CDR3 contains 15 residues. CDR3 DNA sequence: TGTGCCAGCAGAATTCTCGGGACAGGTTACACTGAAGCTTTCTTT. Translated, it gives CASRILGTGYTEAFF.

This clonotype turned up a few times. This chain joins TRBV11-1 and TRBJ2-4, with D perhaps TRBD1 or TRBD2 (6 bases each). Trimming removed 1 base at V and 1 base at J, with 17 bases between. Germline V gene sequence: CDR1 SGHAT, CDR2 FQDESV (reference sequence). The CDR3 sequence is 18 residues long. The CDR3 DNA follows: TGTGCCAGCAGCTTAGTCGATGGGGGGCCTGGGGCCAAAAACATTCAGTACTTC. Protein sequence: CASSLVDGGPGAKNIQYF.

This clonotype was counted between two and nine times. V gene TRBV7-9 combines with J gene TRBJ2-1; 10 bases match TRBD1. This CDR3 contains 15 residues. V was pared by 3 bases and J by 5 bases, with 4 bases of the junction left unmatched. Germline V gene lookup returns CDR1 SEHNR and CDR2 FQNEAQ (reference sequence). CDR3 DNA: TGTGCCAGCAGCTTGGGACAGGGGCTCAACAATGAGCAGTTCTTC. This translates into CASSLGQGLNNEQFF.

This clonotype was counted many times. This chain joins TRBV19 and TRBJ1-2; weak D call: TRBD1 (6 bases). Looked up from germline, CDR1 is LNHDA and CDR2 is SQIVND (reference sequence). Trimming shortened V by 5 bases and J by 5 bases, and 21 bases separated the two germline ends. The CDR3 is 16 amino acids. Written as DNA, the CDR3 is TGTGCCAGTAGTCTCCCCGTGGATCTGGGGGCGTATGGCTACACCTTC. Translated, it gives CASSLPVDLGAYGYTF.

The table lists this clonotype with many counts. The rearrangement links TRBV29-1 to TRBJ1-2, with D unresolved. This CDR3 is built from 12 residues. The germline V gene has CDR1 SQVTM and CDR2 ANQGSEA. V dropped 3 bases and J dropped 0 bases, with 5 bases sitting between them. The CDR3 sequence: CSVDWANYGYTF. The CDR3 DNA reads TGCAGCGTTGATTGGGCTAACTATGGCTACACCTTC.

This clonotype was found many times. The rearrangement joins TRBV12-3 or TRBV12-4 to TRBJ2-1; TRBD2 matches 11 bases. CDR3 length equals 15 residues. The V gene end was trimmed by 5 bases and the J gene end by 10 bases; junction bases not matched to a gene: 10. The CDR3 DNA sequence: TGTGCCAGCAGTCTATTTAGCGGGGGGGCCGAGGAGCAGTTCTTC. Encoded protein: CASSLFSGGAEEQFF.

This clonotype was seen ten or more times. The rearrangement uses TRBV10-3 and TRBJ1-2; maybe TRBD1 (5 bases). Germline V gives CDR1 ENHRY, CDR2 SYGVKD. The V and J ends lost 0 bases and 9 bases respectively, with 11 bases between them. The CDR3 runs to 13 residues. The CDR3 bases are TGTGCCATCAGTGAGTCGGAGGGACTAAGCTACACCTTC. It translates to CAISESEGLSYTF.

This clonotype was found a few times. The chain couples TRBV14 to TRBJ2-2; D ambiguous. V was cut by 0 bases and J by 5 bases, with 4 bases left in between. The CDR3 consists of 13 residues. Germline CDR1 SGHDN, CDR2 FVKESK. The CDR3 is CASSQDRTGELFF. The CDR3 nucleotides read TGTGCCAGCAGCCAAGATAGGACCGGGGAGCTGTTTTTT.

The rearrangement links TRBV20-1 to TRBJ2-3, with 12 bases that match TRBD2. From germline, CDR1 is DFQATT and CDR2 SNEGSKA (reference sequence). V lost 4 bases to trimming and J lost 8 bases; unmatched junction nucleotides: 13. This CDR3 has 16 amino acids. The CDR3 bases are TGCAGTGCTAAGACTACACTAGCGGGGGGACGATCTACGCAGTATTTT. It codes for CSAKTTLAGGRSTQYF.

This clonotype was observed a handful of times. The chain uses TRBV7-6 and TRBJ2-3; perhaps TRBD1 as D (5 bases). The ends were cut back, 1 base at V and 3 bases at J, with 11 bases in the middle. This CDR3 region has 15 residues. The germline gives CDR1 SGHVS, CDR2 FNYEAQ. Here the CDR3 reads CASSLVQGGTDTQYF. The CDR3 DNA reads as TGTGCCAGCAGCTTAGTTCAGGGCGGTACAGATACGCAGTATTTT.